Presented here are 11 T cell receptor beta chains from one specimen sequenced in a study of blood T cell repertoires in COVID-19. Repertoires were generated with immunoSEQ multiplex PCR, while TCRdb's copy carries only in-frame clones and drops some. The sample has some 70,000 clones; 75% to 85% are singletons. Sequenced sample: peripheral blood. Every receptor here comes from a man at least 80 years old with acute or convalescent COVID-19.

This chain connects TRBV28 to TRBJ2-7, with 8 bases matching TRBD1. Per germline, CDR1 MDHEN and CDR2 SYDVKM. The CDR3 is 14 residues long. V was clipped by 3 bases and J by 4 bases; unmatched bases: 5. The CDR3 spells CASSFQTGEYEQYF. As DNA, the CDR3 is TGTGCCAGCAGTTTCCAGACAGGGGAGTACGAGCAGTACTTC.

The CDR3 region is CASSDILAGTSYEQYF. The CDR3, as DNA: TGTGCCAGCAGTGATATACTAGCGGGAACCTCCTACGAGCAGTACTTC. This chain uses TRBV2 with TRBJ2-7; 10 bases are shared with TRBD2. The J segment lost 0 bases and the V segment lost 3 bases, leaving 5 bases of the junction unmatched. The CDR3 loop spans 16 amino acids. Germline CDR1 SNHLY, CDR2 FYNNEI.

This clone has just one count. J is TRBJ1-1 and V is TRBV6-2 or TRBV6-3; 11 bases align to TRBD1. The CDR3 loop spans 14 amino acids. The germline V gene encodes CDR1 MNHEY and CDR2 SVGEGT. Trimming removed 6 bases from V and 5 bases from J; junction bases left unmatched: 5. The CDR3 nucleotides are TGTGCCAGCAGCAGGACAGGGGGCTTTACTGAAGCTTTCTTT. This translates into CASSRTGGFTEAFF.

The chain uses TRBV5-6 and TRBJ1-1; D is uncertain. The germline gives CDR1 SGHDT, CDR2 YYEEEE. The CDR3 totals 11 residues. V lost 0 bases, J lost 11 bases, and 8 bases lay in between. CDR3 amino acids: CASSLGRLAFF. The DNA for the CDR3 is TGTGCCAGCAGCTTGGGGCGACTGGCTTTCTTT.

This CDR3 is CASSFRDRASYEQYF. DNA for the CDR3: TGTGCCAGCAGTTTCCGGGACAGGGCCAGCTACGAGCAGTACTTC. The V gene is TRBV5-5, the J gene TRBJ2-7, with TRBD1 matching over 9 bases. The CDR3 has 15 residues. Trimming cost V 5 bases and J 3 bases; bases outside gene matches: 9. Per germline, CDR1 SGHKS and CDR2 YYEKEE (reference sequence).

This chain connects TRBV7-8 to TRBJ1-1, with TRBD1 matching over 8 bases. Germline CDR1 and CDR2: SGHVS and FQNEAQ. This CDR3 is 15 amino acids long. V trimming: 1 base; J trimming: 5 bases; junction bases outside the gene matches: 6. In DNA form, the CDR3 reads TGTGCCAGCAGCTTAGTGCAGGGGGCTAGGACTGAAGCTTTCTTT. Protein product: CASSLVQGARTEAFF.

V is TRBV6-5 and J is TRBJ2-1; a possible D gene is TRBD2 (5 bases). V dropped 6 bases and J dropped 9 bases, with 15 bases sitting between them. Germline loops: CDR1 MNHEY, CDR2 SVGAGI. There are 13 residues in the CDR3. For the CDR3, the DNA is TGTGCCAGCAGCCCCACCCTAGCAGGTGAGCAGTTCTTC. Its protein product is CASSPTLAGEQFF.

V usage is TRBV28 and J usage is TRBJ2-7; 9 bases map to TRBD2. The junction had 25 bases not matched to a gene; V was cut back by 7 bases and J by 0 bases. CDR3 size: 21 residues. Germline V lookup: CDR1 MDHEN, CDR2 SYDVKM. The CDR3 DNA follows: TGTGCCAGCACCTCCTCAGAAGGTGGGATAGCGGGGGTTACTAGCTCCTACGAGCAGTACTTC. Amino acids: CASTSSEGGIAGVTSSYEQYF.

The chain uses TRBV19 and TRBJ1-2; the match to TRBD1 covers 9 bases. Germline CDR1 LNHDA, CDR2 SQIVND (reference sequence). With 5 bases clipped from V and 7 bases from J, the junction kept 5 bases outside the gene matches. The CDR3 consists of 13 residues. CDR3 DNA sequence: TGTGCCAGTAGTCCCAGGACAGGGGCTGGCTACACCTTC. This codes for CASSPRTGAGYTF. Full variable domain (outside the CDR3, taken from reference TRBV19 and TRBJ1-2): DGGITQSPKYLFRKEGQNVTLSCEQNLNHDAMYWYRQDPGQGLRLIYYSQIVNDFQKGDIAEGYSVSREKKESFPLTVTSAQKNPTAFYLCASSPRTGAGYTFGSGTRLTVV.

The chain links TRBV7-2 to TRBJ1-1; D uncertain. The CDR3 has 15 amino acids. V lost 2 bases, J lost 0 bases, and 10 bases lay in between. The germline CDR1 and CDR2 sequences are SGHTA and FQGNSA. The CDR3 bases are TGTGCCAGCAGCTTAAGTCCAGTATTGAACACTGAAGCTTTCTTT. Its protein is CASSLSPVLNTEAFF.

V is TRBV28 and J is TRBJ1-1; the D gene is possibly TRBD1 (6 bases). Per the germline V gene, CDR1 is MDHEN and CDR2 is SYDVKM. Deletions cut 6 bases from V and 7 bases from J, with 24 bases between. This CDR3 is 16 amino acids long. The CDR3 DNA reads TGTGCCAGCAGCCCCCCCTTGGGACACCCCCTATTTGAAGCTTTCTTT. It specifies CASSPPLGHPLFEAFF.